This T cell receptor (beta chain) was sequenced during a study of T cells expressing NK-cell markers (TCRdb year 2020). Broadly, across the study: Three sorted T-cell subsets (CD3+CD56+NKG2C+, CD3+CD56+NKG2C- and CD3+CD56-NKG2C+) from seven to nine donors had their TCR beta-chain repertoires profiled. The eight sequenced donors were randomly selected healthy volunteers, three men and five women. Sequencing of the libraries produced 2 x 150 bp reads on Illumina HiSeq 2000/2500, MiSeq or NextSeq. Most of the eight sequenced donors were HCMV-seropositive and one was HCMV-seronegative.

The sequencer listed for this sample is Illumina HiSeq 2000. TCR beta cDNA libraries were prepared using 5'RACE template switching, which introduced a universal primer site and unique molecular identifiers. Priming for cDNA synthesis came from the TCR beta constant segment, and two successive PCR amplification steps followed. In the source study's methods: MIGEC was used to demultiplex reads and group reads by UMI, and MiTCR was used to assemble and quantify clonotypes. To exclude erroneous sequences, any TCR cDNA sequence not supported by at least two reads was discarded. The tcR package was used for downstream repertoire analysis, and clonotypes were matched between fractions using CDR3 nucleotide sequence together with V segment. Antigen specificity was annotated against VDJdb with VDJmatch, allowing one amino acid substitution in CDR3. After the reads were reprocessed by TCRdb, one entry was made per CDR3 protein sequence, with no DNA. The V and J calls reflect TCRdb's pipeline rather than the authors' work. This sample's listing comprises 350,000 to 450,000 distinct CDR3 sequences. The ten largest clones represent over 4% of the sample.

From a lookup of the germline V gene (reference sequence), CDR1 and CDR2 are LNHDA and SQIVND. There are 16 amino acids in the CDR3, from cysteine to phenylalanine inclusive. No coding sequence is recorded. To determine HCMV serostatus, a commercial ELISA kit was used to detect HCMV-specific IgG in serum. Ficoll density gradient centrifugation was used to isolate peripheral blood mononuclear cells from blood. For this clonotype: The antigen it binds to is not known.

Overall results and qualifications from the work: Those dominant clonotypes were again the most abundant among CD3+CD56-NKG2C+ cells in a handful of donors, at about 28.3-65%. Whether the expanded NKG2C-expressing T cell clones were specific for HCMV antigens was left unclear. For 6 or 7 donors, the dominant CD3+CD56+NKG2C+ clonotypes were among the top 10 CD8+ clonotypes and accounted for roughly 1.0-7.5% of CD8+ T cells.

The TCR comes from a man aged 18 to 69 in good health. This receptor chain uses TRBV19 and TRBJ2-1; TCRdb names TRBD1, which stays unverified in the absence of DNA. Material: blood T cells: a sorted CD56 or NKG2C T cell subset, CD4+ or CD8+ T cells, or bulk PBMC T cells (not recorded which). The encoded CDR3 is CASRQRGARSYNEQFF.